This TCR beta chain was identified in a study of shared clonotypes between healthy human individuals (dated by TCRdb to 2019 to 2021). General notes on the study: The cohort comprised two women and a few men aged 18 to 49 years. The study deeply sequenced blood TCR repertoires of five healthy adults to estimate repertoire size and the extent of clonotype sharing between individuals. Leukapheresis yielded between about 0.9 and 8.9 billion PBMCs per donor. Libraries were prepared and TCR repertoires were sequenced by different laboratories using diverse techniques, in order to increase sequencing depth and limit assay-specific biases. For each donor, CD4 naive and CD4 memory were each given three plates, CD8 naive was given two plates, and CD8 memory was given one plate. Overall study results and their limits: The genetic and exposure-history diversity represented was limited by the small number of donors. Rarefaction of sorted-subset datasets indicated incomplete sequencing despite the large sequencing depth. When a few donors were compared, the shared fraction of clonotypes was around 4.6% for naive CD4, about 4% for naive CD8, more than 2% for memory CD4, and 0.35% to 0.4% for memory CD8. Based on pairwise subsampling, the degree of clonotype sharing among donors was expected to be affected by sequencing depth. Sampling was restricted to blood, and TCR repertoires in tissue are likely to differ from TCR repertoires in blood. Estimated clonotype richness was generally larger for naive than for memory subsets. Clonotypes shared by all four sorted-subset donors showed higher generation probabilities than non-shared clonotypes.

This clone was observed a single time. Its antigen remains unidentified. Within one base of it there is no much larger clone, and no base qualities were kept. Healthy HIV-negative adults with no recently reported acute infections or vaccinations were included as donors. Only Caucasian adults living in Nashville, Tennessee, USA were represented among the donors. CD4+ T cells were enriched by magnetic negative selection; naive cells were then positively selected on CD45RA, and the negative fraction formed the memory subset. Blood was collected by leukapheresis, and PBMCs were isolated by Ficoll-Histopaque density gradient centrifugation and then cryopreserved in liquid nitrogen vapor phase. Analytical flow cytometry was used to check the purity and quantity of every magnetically sorted T cell population. Each sorted fraction had its genomic DNA isolated and then quantified by UV absorbance on a Nanodrop 2000c.

From its cysteine to its phenylalanine, the CDR3 spans 15 amino acids. This entry keeps only the CDR3 DNA: 45 bases, framed from base 1. CDR1 and CDR2, looked up from the germline V gene, are MNHEY and SVGAGI. V is clipped by 6 bases and J by 0 bases, and the sequence between their germline boundaries is 14 bases long. TCR CDR3 regions were amplified from genomic DNA by multiplex PCR using the deep immunoSEQ assay. For each cell subset, the extracted genomic DNA was distributed evenly across all wells of several immunoSEQ 96-well plates, and each plate served as one replicate. For sorted subsets, each replicate PCR was loaded with 200 ng genomic DNA, equivalent to approximately 33,000 T cell genomes. Purified libraries were measured with a Qubit 3.0 fluorometer, size-checked on a Bioanalyzer 2100, and measured again with the KAPA Library Quantification kit. Every immunoSEQ 96-well plate was sequenced on a separate single-read 150-cycle Illumina NextSeq 550 flow cell. Under the source paper's analysis protocol: Because the immunoSEQ output included only junctional sequences and no quality scores, the filtering could not be the same as the filtering used for full-length reads. To assign V/J genes and CDR3, sequences were annotated using PyIR, a Python wrapper for IgBLAST v1.9, with IMGT germline references. Reads with weak V/J assignments (E-value above 1e-6), missing CDR3, stop codons, out-of-frame junctions, or ambiguous translated residues were removed. A V3J clonotype was defined by an identical inferred V gene, J gene, and CDR3 amino acid sequence. The percentage overlap between two repertoires was calculated by dividing the number of shared unique clonotypes by the size of the smaller repertoire. Repertoire richness was assessed with RTK rarefaction, the Chao1 estimator, and Recon v2.1 estimates of unobserved clonotypes. OLGA was used to compute generation probabilities for all TCRbeta clonotypes that the gDNA method yielded from a few donors. Entries here come from immuneACCESS through TCRdb and include only in-frame sequences with V and J called. Some clones fail to appear in such tables; in the studies checked, an unresolved V gene covers under half of the shortfall, and the cause of the remainder is unknown. That table is the source of V, J and clone size, and D and trimming were worked out from the DNA. The sample includes 1 million to 1.3 million clones, with 70% to 80% observed a single time. The ten largest account for 0.5% to 0.65% of the sample.

The chain links TRBV6-5 with TRBJ2-5; TRBD2 is possibly the D segment (5 matching bases). This clonotype originated in a man aged 18 to 29 in good health. Some clones in this sample may be carry-over from other donors' samples. Sequenced material: memory CD4+ T cells from PBMCs. The sample's cell subset or site label, decoded: CD45RA-negative fraction. The sequence in DNA is TGTGCCAGCAGGCCCCTGGCGGGTTACCAAGAGACCCAGTACTTC. Its amino acids are CASRPLAGYQETQYF.